These 4 T cell receptor beta chains were all obtained from the same sample, sequenced in a study of response to subunit inactivated influenza vaccine. One entry per CDR3 protein, called by TCRdb with MiXCR from the RT-PCR reads. The sample lists some 300,000 distinct CDR3 sequences, 20% to 25% occurring once. The source material was PBMCs from blood, sampled about 20 months after vaccination. These receptors were obtained from a man in his fifties or sixties who received an inactivated influenza vaccine.

This chain links TRBV6-2 or TRBV6-3 with TRBJ2-1, with TRBD2 matching 11 bases. V dropped 6 bases and J dropped 7; count of bases not matched to a gene: 5. Germline CDR1 reads MNHEY; CDR2 reads SVGEGT. This CDR3 has 14 residues. The CDR3 reads CASRLAGGLNEQFF. In DNA form, the CDR3 reads TGTGCCAGCAGATTAGCGGGAGGGCTTAATGAGCAGTTCTTC.

This clonotype was picked up many times. This sequence joins TRBV30 and TRBJ1-1; 7 nucleotides agree with TRBD1. Germline V CDR1 and CDR2: GTSNPN, SVGIG (reference sequence). The ends lost 3 bases at V and 5 bases at J; junction bases unmatched: 9. The CDR3 contains 14 residues. The CDR3 nucleotides are TGTGCCTGGAGGACACAGGGGAGGAGGACTGAAGCTTTCTTT. Translating it yields CAWRTQGRRTEAFF.

This clonotype was counted only a few times. This sequence joins TRBV3-1 and TRBJ2-3, with 9 bases fitting TRBD2. CDR1 is LGHDT and CDR2 is YNNKEL in the germline V gene (reference sequence). The CDR3 has 16 amino acids. J gave up 3 bases and V 2 bases, and 6 bases lay outside the gene matches. The CDR3 DNA follows: TGTGCCAGCAGCCAACCCGCGGGGGGGAAAACAGATACGCAGTATTTT. This translates into CASSQPAGGKTDTQYF.

V and J are TRBV5-6 and TRBJ1-5, with D possibly TRBD1 on 5 matching bases. In germline, CDR1 is SGHDT, CDR2 YYEEEE. V was pared by 3 bases and J by 6 bases, with 13 bases between. This CDR3 spans 14 amino acids. CDR3: CASSSQGLAQPQHF. The CDR3 DNA reads TGTGCCAGCAGCTCCCAGGGTCTAGCTCAGCCCCAGCATTTT. Together with reference TRBV5-6 and TRBJ1-5, the CDR3 gives the full variable domain: DAGVTQSPTHLIKTRGQQVTLRCSPKSGHDTVSWYQQALGQGPQFIFQYYEEEERQRGNFPDRFSGHQFPNYSSELNVNALLLGDSALYLCASSSQGLAQPQHFGDGTRLSIL.